The text below deals with one TCR beta chain. The CDR3 extends over 16 amino acids. Germline CDR1 reads KGHSH; CDR2 reads LQKENI. With 2 bases removed from V and 0 bases from J, the gap between germline ends came to 13 bases. This sample is drawn from a study of blood T cell repertoires in COVID-19. The protocol was immunoSEQ multiplex PCR, while the TCRdb copy is restricted to in-frame clones and leaves out a portion. The sample lists around 620,000 clones; 90% were seen once. Input material: peripheral blood. The rearrangement links TRBV18 to TRBJ1-1; tentatively, D is TRBD1 (5 bases). This clonotype was obtained from a woman aged 18 to 35 with acute or convalescent COVID-19. The CDR3 DNA reads as TGTGCCAGCTCACCAGCAGGGTGGACGATGAACACTGAAGCTTTCTTT. Amino acids: CASSPAGWTMNTEAFF.